These 18 T cell receptor beta chains came from one sample sequenced in a study of blood T cells in healthy people across ages. Next came a second PCR, run for about 7 to 12 cycles, which used a sample-barcoded 5' primer along with a J-beta primer mix. TCRdb independently ran MiXCR on the 5' RACE reads; one entry per CDR3 protein. The sample has about 640,000 distinct CDR3 sequences, 35% to 50% seen once. Sequenced input: blood. The receptors come from an elderly man in good health.

V and J are TRBV4-3 and TRBJ2-6; D ambiguous. Per the germline V gene, CDR1 is LGHNA and CDR2 is YSLEER. CDR3 length equals 19 residues. Trimming stripped 1 base from V and 2 bases from J, with 18 bases between. The chain's CDR3 is CASSQGVGVTGPGANVLTF. The CDR3 DNA is TGCGCCAGCAGCCAAGGGGTCGGAGTGACGGGCCCTGGGGCCAACGTCCTGACTTTC.

The CDR3 coding sequence is TGTGCCAGCAGCCACAACACGGGACTCCCTGGCGGAAACACCATATATTTT. Translation gives CASSHNTGLPGGNTIYF. J is TRBJ1-3 and V is TRBV14, with D perhaps TRBD1 (5 bases). V was trimmed by 3 bases and J by 4 bases, leaving 19 bases between them. Germline V gene data show CDR1 as SGHDN and CDR2 as FVKESK. The CDR3 runs to 17 residues.

Comment on this clonotype: It may be a read error: a sequence one base away is much more abundant. J is TRBJ2-7 and V is TRBV18; 8 bases are a match to TRBD1. Unmatched junction bases numbered 10, after V lost 2 bases and J lost 10 bases. The CDR3 has 14 residues. Germline-derived CDR1 and CDR2 are KGHSH and LQKENI. The CDR3 is CASSPENGQGAQYF. DNA of the CDR3: TGTGCCAGCTCACCAGAGAATGGACAGGGCGCCCAGTACTTC.

The genes are TRBV5-8 and TRBJ2-3; possible D gene TRBD1, 5 bases. With 2 bases removed from V and 3 bases from J, the gap between germline ends came to 16 bases. Germline V gene lookup returns CDR1 SGHTS and CDR2 YDEGEE. The CDR3 consists of 16 residues. CDR3 amino acids: CASSLTRQGWTDTQYF. In DNA, the CDR3 is TGTGCCAGCAGCTTAACCCGGCAGGGTTGGACAGATACGCAGTATTTT. Variable domain in full (rest from reference TRBV5-8 and TRBJ2-3): EAGVTQSPTHLIKTRGQQATLRCSPISGHTSVYWYQQALGLGLQFLLWYDEGEERNRGNFPPRFSGRQFPNYSSELNVNALELEDSALYLCASSLTRQGWTDTQYFGPGTRLTVL.

A few counts support this clonotype. The CDR3 here is CSGKITEAFF. The CDR3 nucleotides read TGCAGCGGCAAAATCACTGAAGCTTTCTTT. V and J are TRBV29-1 and TRBJ1-1; D not resolved. CDR3 length: 10 amino acids. Germline V gene lookup returns CDR1 SQVTM and CDR2 ANQGSEA. Trimming pared 7 bases from V and 4 bases from J, leaving 7 bases between. Full variable domain (outside the CDR3, taken from reference TRBV29-1 and TRBJ1-1): SAVISQKPSRDICQRGTSLTIQCQVDSQVTMMFWYRQQPGQSLTLIATANQGSEATYESGFVIDKFPISRPNLTFSTLTVSNMSPEDSSIYLCSGKITEAFFGQGTRLTVV.

This rearrangement joins TRBV7-2 to TRBJ1-1, with a possible D match to TRBD1 (5 bases). Trimming left V 5 bases short and J 0 bases short, with 16 bases between. Germline CDR1 and CDR2: SGHTA and FQGNSA. The CDR3 totals 16 residues. Written as DNA, the CDR3 is TGTGCCAGCAGCCCCGAGTGGGGACCTATGAACACTGAAGCTTTCTTT. Protein product: CASSPEWGPMNTEAFF.

This clonotype was observed a handful of times. This rearrangement joins TRBV29-1 to TRBJ2-1; 8 positions match TRBD2. The CDR3 runs 15 residues. Germline CDR1 and CDR2: SQVTM and ANQGSEA. The trim removed 7 bases at V and 8 bases at J, leaving 16 bases unmatched. Written as DNA, the CDR3 is TGCAGCGCAATCGATCAAGCGGGAGCTGGACATGAGCAGTTCTTC. Translation: CSAIDQAGAGHEQFF.

A remark on this clonotype: This sequence may be a read error, since a much larger clone differs from it by one base. The CDR3 DNA reads TGTGCCAGCGTTTGGACGCCGTCCTACAATGAGCAGTTCTTC. Its protein product is CASVWTPSYNEQFF. The chain couples TRBV6-5 to TRBJ2-1; D gene ambiguous. The germline V and J ends were trimmed by 8 bases and 1 base, with 12 bases remaining between them. Germline V gene data show CDR1 as MNHEY and CDR2 as SVGAGI. CDR3 length: 14 amino acids.

The J gene is TRBJ1-1, the V gene TRBV7-3; TRBD1 matches 8 bases. J was trimmed by 2 bases and V by 0 bases; bases with no gene match: 5. CDR3 size: 16 residues. Germline V CDR1 and CDR2: SGHTA, FQGTGA. In DNA form, the CDR3 reads TGTGCCAGCAGCTTAACTAGAGGACAGGGTAACACTGAAGCTTTCTTT. Translation gives CASSLTRGQGNTEAFF.

The chain uses TRBV20-1 and TRBJ2-7; 11 bases are a match to TRBD2. After removal of 6 bases from V and 0 bases from J, the junction contained 10 bases not matched to a gene. The CDR3 loop spans 16 amino acids. CDR1 and CDR2 (germline): DFQATT, SNEGSKA (reference sequence). CDR3 DNA: TGCAGTGCCATAGACCCTAGCGGGAGGCCCTCCTACGAGCAGTACTTC. Protein: CSAIDPSGRPSYEQYF.

V and J are TRBV5-1 and TRBJ1-2, with D possibly TRBD1 on 5 matching bases. Per germline, CDR1 SGHRS and CDR2 YFSETQ. The V and J ends lost 4 bases and 0 bases respectively, with 13 bases between them. The length of the CDR3 is 15 residues. CDR3 sequence reads: CASSPEGPANYGYTF. The CDR3 DNA follows: TGCGCCAGCAGCCCGGAGGGACCCGCTAACTATGGCTACACCTTC.

This clonotype was recorded a few times. J is TRBJ2-3 and V is TRBV20-1; 9 positions match TRBD2. Unmatched junction bases numbered 8, after V lost 0 bases and J lost 4 bases. The length of the CDR3 is 16 residues. Germline loops: CDR1 DFQATT, CDR2 SNEGSKA (reference sequence). In DNA, the CDR3 is TGCAGTGCTAGAGACCGGGTTAGCGGGAGCCCAGATACGCAGTATTTT. It is translated as CSARDRVSGSPDTQYF.

This clonotype has more than one count but fewer than ten. This chain connects TRBV28 to TRBJ2-2; D unclear. The germline gives CDR1 MDHEN, CDR2 SYDVKM. V lost 8 bases to trimming and J lost 2 bases, with 6 bases between them. The CDR3 has 12 amino acids. The CDR3 loop is CASGLNTGELFF. CDR3 in DNA: TGTGCCAGCGGGTTAAACACCGGGGAGCTGTTTTTT.

This clonotype was counted between two and nine times. The rearrangement uses TRBV9 and TRBJ2-3; 10 bases align to TRBD2. The germline V gene has CDR1 SGDLS and CDR2 YYNGEE. The CDR3 runs 16 residues. V dropped 0 bases and J dropped 5; count of bases not matched to a gene: 6. CDR3 nucleotide sequence: TGTGCCAGCAGCGTAGGTCTAGCGGGGGTCGGAGATACGCAGTATTTT. Encoded protein: CASSVGLAGVGDTQYF.

CDR3 nucleotide sequence: TGCGCCAGCAGCCAAGTGGGGACAGACACAGATACGCAGTATTTT. This sequence encodes CASSQVGTDTDTQYF. The chain joins TRBV4-1 to TRBJ2-3; 7 bases fit TRBD1. J gave up 2 bases and V 1 base, and 3 bases lay outside the gene matches. Germline-derived CDR1 and CDR2 are MGHRA and YSYEKL. The CDR3 extends over 15 amino acids.

At least ten counts were recorded for this clonotype. The chain recombines TRBV7-2 with TRBJ2-3; 8 bases are shared with TRBD2. With 3 bases clipped from V and 6 bases from J, the junction kept 2 bases outside the gene matches. Looked up from germline, CDR1 is SGHTA and CDR2 is FQGNSA. This CDR3 is 13 amino acids long. The CDR3 loop is CASSFGGGDTQYF. As DNA, the CDR3 is TGTGCCAGCAGCTTCGGCGGGGGGGATACGCAGTATTTT.

There are a few counts of this clonotype. The chain is built from TRBV7-2 and TRBJ2-3; 10 positions match TRBD2. Trimming took 7 bases from V and 1 from J; bases not matched to a gene: 11. Germline loops: CDR1 SGHTA, CDR2 FQGNSA. CDR3 length equals 17 residues. CDR3 in DNA: TGTGCCAGCACCTACCAATCTAGCGGGGGCCGCACAGATACGCAGTATTTT. Protein: CASTYQSSGGRTDTQYF.

This clonotype has just a few counts. The rearrangement links TRBV29-1 to TRBJ2-5; 9 bases are shared with TRBD2. This CDR3 region has 15 residues. V dropped 3 bases and J dropped 2; count of bases not matched to a gene: 7. Germline V gene data show CDR1 as SQVTM and CDR2 as ANQGSEA. The CDR3 nucleotides are TGCAGCGTTGAGTCCCTAGCGGGGTCTCAAGAGACCCAGTACTTC. Encoded protein: CSVESLAGSQETQYF.